The clone carrying this T cell receptor beta chain was picked up many times. V was pared by 5 bases and J by 6 bases, with 5 bases of the junction left unmatched. Germline loops: CDR1 DFQATT, CDR2 SNEGSKA (reference sequence). The CDR3 is made up of 13 amino acids. TCR beta CDR3 sequences were amplified from RNA transcripts. The TCR CDR3 was amplified in a first-round RT-PCR using the HTBI primer set. Each CDR3 protein is one row after TCRdb ran MiXCR on the multiplex PCR reads. The repertoire holds roughly 800,000 distinct CDR3 sequences, with roughly 40% as singletons. This sample is part of a study of T cells in Graves' hyperthyroidism and ophthalmopathy.

The sample was blood. This clonotype was obtained from a man aged 18 to 29 with Graves' hyperthyroidism. The rearrangement joins TRBV20-1 to TRBJ2-7, with TRBD1 matching over 12 bases. The CDR3 spells CSAGGQGAGEQYF. The CDR3 DNA follows: TGCAGTGCTGGGGGACAGGGGGCTGGCGAGCAGTACTTC.